A single sample is the source of the 2 T cell receptor beta chains below, sequenced in a study of T cells in women clearing cervical HPV infection. The repertoire was sequenced with immunoSEQ multiplex PCR; TCRdb's copy has only in-frame clones and lacks some. Its table lists tens of thousands of clones. Sequences were obtained from blood buffy coat. The receptors come from a woman between 18 and 70 years old with a cervical HPV16 infection that either progressed to CIN3+ or cleared (not recorded which).

Turning to this clone: The read halts 3 residues ahead of the CDR3 end, with the missing end drawn from the germline J gene. The V call is TRBV7-3, the J call TRBJ2-3, with 8 bases fitting TRBD1. Per the germline V gene, CDR1 is SGHTA and CDR2 is FQGTGA. This CDR3 comprises 15 residues. Trimming took 5 bases from V and 2 from J; bases not matched to a gene: 6. CDR3 bases read: TGTGCCAGCAGCCTCCAGGGGGCGGTCACAGATACG. This gives the protein CASSLQGAVTDT. The complete CDR3 protein is CASSLQGAVTDTQYF.

In the case of this clone: Read sequence stops 3 residues before the CDR3 end, and the germline J gene provides the missing end. The chain uses TRBV10-3 and TRBJ1-4; possible D gene TRBD1, 5 bases. This CDR3 has 13 residues. Germline V gene data show CDR1 as ENHRY and CDR2 as SYGVKD. Trimming stripped 8 bases from V and 0 bases from J, with 7 bases between. The CDR3 sequence is CAIQGTTNEKLFF. The covered CDR3 bases are TGTGCCATCCAGGGTACAACTAATGAAAAA.